This T cell receptor (beta chain) is from a study of beta chain features in type 1 diabetes. Turning to the study itself: Sorted cells from all samples, numbering fewer than 120,000,000, were examined.

There are a few counts of this clone. Its specificity is not known. Study observations and caveats: Patients showed naive, central memory and Treg TCRB repertoires that appeared more similar than those of healthy donors. PCR could preferentially amplify shorter templates, alike in patients and controls. Across all four CD4+ subsets, people with type 1 diabetes showed modestly shorter TCRB CDR3s.

There are 14 residues in the CDR3. CDR1 and CDR2 from the germline V gene are SGHRS and YFSETQ. The ends lost 4 bases at V and 8 bases at J; junction bases unmatched: 11. Expressed TCRB transcripts got sequenced, as all isolated RNA was reverse transcribed. Millions of reads was the average for naive, central memory and regulatory T cell samples. Data came from immunoSEQ multiplex PCR; TCRdb stores just in-frame clones and leaves some out. The sample lists some 160,000 clones; approximately 8.7% were seen once. The source of this sequence is a woman in her thirties with type 1 diabetes. Input material: central memory CD4+ T cells from blood. The V and J genes are TRBV5-1 and TRBJ1-2, with TRBD1 matching over 7 bases. CDR3 loop: CASSAGTASIGYTF. The CDR3, as DNA: TGCGCCAGCAGCGCCGGGACAGCTTCTATCGGCTACACCTTC.